The 8 T cell receptor beta chains below come from one sample, sequenced in a study of T-cell reconstitution after alpha-beta-depleted transplantation in children. A library of TCRbeta sequences, prepared with unique molecular identifiers, was generated. TCRdb reprocessed the PCR reads via MiXCR and lists one record per CDR3 protein. The sample lists around 800,000 distinct CDR3 sequences, 16% seen once, with about 5% in the top ten. The material sequenced was PBMCs, mostly from graft donor cells, taken 360 days after TCRalphabeta/CD19-depleted stem cell transplant. All receptors derive from a male patient younger than 18 who had a stem cell transplant for acute lymphoblastic leukemia, so the T cells may come from the graft donor.

V is TRBV2 and J is TRBJ2-2, with D perhaps TRBD1 or TRBD2 (7 bases each). The CDR3 sequence is 16 residues long. The V end lost 7 bases, the J end lost 0 bases, and 15 bases lay between the germline ends. Germline values: CDR1 SNHLY, CDR2 FYNNEI. In DNA form, the CDR3 reads TGTGCCAGCAACAGCGGGACAGCGGCGAACACCGGGGAGCTGTTTTTT. As protein: CASNSGTAANTGELFF.

V gene TRBV6-5 combines with J gene TRBJ2-3, with D unresolved. V gave up 5 bases and J gave up 1 base, with 16 bases separating them. In germline, CDR1 is MNHEY, CDR2 SVGAGI. The CDR3 consists of 16 residues. The CDR3 DNA reads TGTGCCAGCAGTCTACAATGGCAACTACGCACAGATACGCAGTATTTT. Its protein product is CASSLQWQLRTDTQYF.

This clonotype has more than one count but fewer than ten. The chain joins TRBV7-9 to TRBJ2-1; a possible D gene is TRBD1 (5 bases). CDR3 length equals 13 residues. The germline CDR1 and CDR2 sequences are SEHNR and FQNEAQ (reference sequence). The germline V and J ends were trimmed by 5 bases and 8 bases, with 13 bases remaining between them. This CDR3 reads CASSALGRDEQFF. The DNA for the CDR3 is TGTGCCAGCAGCGCGTTGGGGCGCGATGAGCAGTTCTTC.

The chain employs TRBV2 and TRBJ2-1; 11 bases line up with TRBD2. The V segment lost 7 bases and the J segment 8 bases; nucleotides outside the gene matches: 10. Looked up from germline, CDR1 is SNHLY and CDR2 is FYNNEI. This CDR3 comprises 15 residues. Here the CDR3 DNA reads TGTGCCAGCATTCCTACTAGCGGGAGTTACCATGAGCAGTTCTTC. It is translated as CASIPTSGSYHEQFF.

This clonotype was seen only a few times. V usage is TRBV24-1 and J usage is TRBJ2-7, with D maybe TRBD1 (6 bases). V lost 2 bases, J lost 3 bases, and 13 bases lay in between. CDR3 length: 15 amino acids. Germline CDR1 is KGHDR and CDR2 is SFDVKD. The CDR3 is CATSDSGASVYEQYF. DNA for the CDR3: TGTGCCACCAGTGATTCAGGGGCCAGTGTCTACGAGCAGTACTTC.

The CDR3 DNA reads as TGCAGTGCTAGCCCGAGACAGAGGTGGAGGGGCTATGGCTACACCTTC. Its translation is CSASPRQRWRGYGYTF. The chain joins TRBV20-1 to TRBJ1-2, with D maybe TRBD1 (5 bases). CDR3 length: 16 amino acids. V gave up 3 bases and J gave up 4 bases, with 21 bases separating them. CDR1 and CDR2 (germline): DFQATT, SNEGSKA (reference sequence).

This clonotype was counted a few times. The DNA for the CDR3 is TGTGCCAGCAGCGTATCCTCTGAGGGCTACGAGCAGTACTTC. Translating it yields CASSVSSEGYEQYF. The V call is TRBV9, the J call TRBJ2-7, with D possibly TRBD2 on 5 matching bases. This CDR3 has 14 amino acids. The germline V gene encodes CDR1 SGDLS and CDR2 YYNGEE. V gave up 1 base and J gave up 3 bases, with 11 bases separating them.

Comment on this clonotype: An end of the junction does not agree with germline; a read error may underlie this. The chain is built from TRBV5-1 and TRBJ2-5; D remains ambiguous. CDR1 and CDR2 from the germline V gene are SGHRS and YFSETQ. This CDR3 has 13 amino acids. In DNA, the CDR3 is TGCGCCAGCAGCTTGGACCCCCAAGAGGCCCAGTACTTC. Residues: CASSLDPQEAQYF. Full variable domain (missing parts from reference TRBV5-1 and TRBJ2-5): KAGVTQTPRYLIKTRGQQVTLSCSPISGHRSVSWYQQTPGQGLQFLFEYFSETQRNKGNFPGRFSGRQFSNSRSEMNVSTLELGDSALYLCASSLDPQEAQYFGPGTRLLVL.